This entry lists 17 T cell receptor beta chains sequenced from one sample in a study of OX40 agonist ivuxolimab in advanced cancers. The method was the immunoSEQ multiplex PCR assay. The table comes from immuneACCESS by way of TCRdb, which keeps in-frame sequences with V and J called. Part of the clones is missing from these tables; in studies checked, under half for an unresolved V gene and the rest for unknown reasons. The sample table lists around 51,000 clones, around 81% of them with a count of one. In total, the top ten clones hold about 2.9% of the sample. The sequencing used CD4+ or CD8+ T cells sorted from blood, collected in a trial of the OX40 agonist ivuxolimab. Receptors originate from an adult with an advanced solid tumor such as melanoma, head and neck, liver or kidney cancer.

The rearrangement uses TRBV11-3 and TRBJ2-3; D not certain. CDR1 and CDR2 from the germline V gene are SGHNT and YENEEA. The CDR3 covers 14 residues. Trimming left V 0 bases short and J 3 bases short, with 7 bases between. CDR3 coding DNA: TGTGCCAGCAGCTTAGACTCTAAGACAGATACGCAGTATTTT. Translation: CASSLDSKTDTQYF.

This chain links TRBV5-4 with TRBJ1-3, with D possibly being TRBD1 (6 bases). This CDR3 spans 16 amino acids. Between the trimmed V and J ends, which lost 4 bases and 0 bases, there was a span of 14 bases. CDR1 is SGHNT and CDR2 is YYREEE in the germline V gene (reference sequence). The CDR3 region is CASSSRQESSGNTIYF. The CDR3 region has the DNA TGTGCCAGCAGCAGTCGACAGGAGAGCTCTGGAAACACCATATATTTT. Combining the CDR3 with reference TRBV5-4 and TRBJ1-3 gives the whole variable domain ETGVTQSPTHLIKTRGQQVTLRCSSQSGHNTVSWYQQALGQGPQFIFQYYREEENGRGNFPPRFSGLQFPNYSSELNVNALELDDSALYLCASSSRQESSGNTIYFGEGSWLTVV.

The rearrangement links TRBV7-2 to TRBJ1-5; D possibly corresponds to TRBD1 (6 bases). CDR3 length: 15 amino acids. Germline lookup yields CDR1 SGHTA and CDR2 FQGNSA. Trimming removed 2 bases from V and 0 bases from J, with 8 bases in between. CDR3: CASSLWGASNQPQHF. Here the CDR3 DNA reads TGTGCCAGCAGCTTATGGGGGGCTAGCAATCAGCCCCAGCATTTT.

V usage is TRBV15 and J usage is TRBJ2-3; 9 bases align to TRBD2. The CDR3 length is 17 residues. The germline V gene has CDR1 LNHNV and CDR2 YYDKDF (reference sequence). Trimming at V came to 5 bases and at J to 10 bases, leaving 19 bases not matched to a gene. CDR3 sequence (DNA): TGTGCCACCAGCGCGCCCGGGGTAGCGGGGGTGCCCCTATCGCAGTATTTT. Amino acid sequence: CATSAPGVAGVPLSQYF.

The chain employs TRBV5-1 and TRBJ2-2; D is perhaps TRBD1 (6 bases). This CDR3 spans 16 amino acids. V gave up 4 bases and J gave up 4 bases, with 17 bases separating them. The germline V gene encodes CDR1 SGHRS and CDR2 YFSETQ. In DNA form, the CDR3 reads TGCGCCAGCAGCCCAAGACAGGTGCAGGGCACCGGGGAGCTGTTTTTT. The encoded protein is CASSPRQVQGTGELFF.

This chain uses TRBV5-1 with TRBJ1-4; tentative D call: TRBD1 (6 bases). Trimming shortened V by 1 base and J by 3 bases, and 10 bases separated the two germline ends. This CDR3 has 15 residues. Germline loops: CDR1 SGHRS, CDR2 YFSETQ. CDR3 region: CASSLRPGANEKLFF. DNA for the CDR3: TGCGCCAGCAGCTTGCGGCCAGGGGCTAATGAAAAACTGTTTTTT.

The V and J genes are TRBV19 and TRBJ1-1; the match to TRBD1 covers 7 bases. The CDR3 sequence is 14 residues long. Trimming at V came to 3 bases and at J to 4 bases, leaving 5 bases not matched to a gene. Germline assignment: CDR1 LNHDA and CDR2 SQIVND (reference sequence). The CDR3 DNA reads as TGTGCCAGTAGTATTCGGGCAGGGGGCACTGAAGCTTTCTTT. It is translated as CASSIRAGGTEAFF.

V and J are TRBV20-1 and TRBJ2-3; D gene uncertain. CDR3 length: 11 amino acids. Between the trimmed V and J ends, which lost 3 bases and 6 bases, there was a span of 7 bases. Germline V gives CDR1 DFQATT, CDR2 SNEGSKA (reference sequence). The CDR3 reads CSASPHDTQYF. In nucleotides, the CDR3 is TGCAGTGCTAGTCCCCACGATACGCAGTATTTT.

V usage is TRBV11-2 and J usage is TRBJ2-1, with 7 bases identical to TRBD1. V was pared by 5 bases and J by 14 bases, with 9 bases of the junction left unmatched. The CDR3 runs to 12 residues. Germline CDR1 and CDR2: SGHAT and FQNNGV. CDR3 DNA sequence: TGTGCCAGCAGCCACGGGGTGCAGGGGGAGTTCTTC. It is translated as CASSHGVQGEFF.

Of note for this clone: Relative to the germline gene, one junction end is altered; a read error may explain this. The chain joins TRBV7-3 to TRBJ1-2; D is ambiguous. CDR3 length equals 14 residues. Germline CDR1 and CDR2: SGHTA and FQGTGA. CDR3 region: CASSQDTQAYGYTF. The CDR3 DNA follows: TGCGCCAGCAGCCAAGATACCCAGGCCTATGGCTACACCTTC. Full variable domain (missing parts from reference TRBV7-3 and TRBJ1-2): GAGVSQTPSNKVTEKGKYVELRCDPISGHTALYWYRQSLGQGPEFLIYFQGTGAADDSGLPNDRFFAVRPEGSVSTLKIQRTERGDSAVYLCASSQDTQAYGYTFGSGTRLTVV.

The chain joins TRBV9 to TRBJ1-6; D uncertain. The CDR3 is 14 residues long. V was trimmed by 1 base and J by 7 bases, leaving 9 bases between them. Germline assignment: CDR1 SGDLS and CDR2 YYNGEE. The CDR3 DNA is TGTGCCAGCAGCGTACGGGCAGAAAATTCACCCCTCCACTTT. Amino acid sequence: CASSVRAENSPLHF.

The V call is TRBV19, the J call TRBJ1-5; tentatively, D is TRBD1 (5 bases). Trimming stripped 7 bases from V and 9 bases from J, with 25 bases between. CDR1 is LNHDA and CDR2 is SQIVND in the germline V gene (reference sequence). CDR3 size: 16 residues. CDR3 sequence reads: CASTQVSGPDHRPQHF. The CDR3 region has the DNA TGTGCCAGTACTCAGGTCTCAGGGCCCGACCATCGGCCCCAGCATTTT. The entire variable domain, with the rest obtained from reference TRBV19 and TRBJ1-5, is as follows: DGGITQSPKYLFRKEGQNVTLSCEQNLNHDAMYWYRQDPGQGLRLIYYSQIVNDFQKGDIAEGYSVSREKKESFPLTVTSAQKNPTAFYLCASTQVSGPDHRPQHFGDGTRLSIL.

The V call is TRBV19, the J call TRBJ1-6; 9 bases are shared with TRBD1. V lost 4 bases and J lost 7; bases outside the gene matches: 8. The CDR3 is made up of 16 amino acids. Germline lookup yields CDR1 LNHDA and CDR2 SQIVND (reference sequence). The CDR3 region has the DNA TGTGCCAGTAGTACCAGAACCGGGACAGGGAATTCACCCCTCCACTTT. Protein product: CASSTRTGTGNSPLHF.

The chain couples TRBV6-5 to TRBJ2-5; 7 bases fit TRBD2. V dropped 6 bases and J dropped 5; count of bases not matched to a gene: 9. Germline values: CDR1 MNHEY, CDR2 SVGAGI. The CDR3 contains 14 residues. CDR3 bases: TGTGCCAGCAGCCCGGGAGGATCGGAGGAGACCCAGTACTTC. Translated: CASSPGGSEETQYF.

The chain uses TRBV6-6 and TRBJ2-7, with D hard to call. The V and J ends lost 7 bases and 1 base respectively, with 11 bases between them. Germline assignment: CDR1 MNHNY and CDR2 SVGAGI (reference sequence). The CDR3 is made up of 13 amino acids. The DNA of the CDR3 is TGTGCCAGCACTAGGACCGAGTCCTACGAGCAGTACTTC. Residues: CASTRTESYEQYF.

The CDR3 bases are TGTGCCAGCAGTGAAGCGGACAGCTACTCTGGAAACACCATATATTTT. Protein: CASSEADSYSGNTIYF. This sequence joins TRBV6-1 and TRBJ1-3; D perhaps matches TRBD1 (6 bases). Trimming stripped 0 bases from V and 0 bases from J, with 9 bases between. CDR3 length: 16 amino acids. In germline, CDR1 is MNHNS, CDR2 SASEGT.

The rearrangement joins TRBV2 to TRBJ2-5; D is uncertain. The CDR3 is made up of 11 amino acids. The V and J ends lost 2 bases and 5 bases respectively, with 3 bases between them. The germline gives CDR1 SNHLY, CDR2 FYNNEI. CDR3 nucleotides: TGTGCCAGCAGTGAACGGGAGACCCAGTACTTC. It translates to CASSERETQYF.